This note documents a single T cell receptor beta chain sequence. Its antigen is undetermined. This specimen belongs to a study of long-term antiretroviral therapy in people with HIV. Study-wide background: First collections came about a decade before the 2015 immediate-ART recommendation. General study points: Clones that had undergone expansion before ART dominated the repertoire at all time points. When set beside controls, HIV repertoires had CDR3 length ranges that were narrower.

Samples were assayed with immunoSEQ v3.0 at survey level. Repertoires were generated with immunoSEQ multiplex PCR, while TCRdb's copy carries only in-frame clones and drops some. Of around 30,000 clones in the sample, almost 85% were seen once. A minimum of one pre-ART and two post-ART PBMC samples existed for each donor. Trimming removed 3 bases at V and 3 bases at J, with 12 bases between. This CDR3 has 14 amino acids. Germline CDR1 LNHDA, CDR2 SQIVND (reference sequence). The sequence was collected from a man aged 18 to 29 with HIV. The chain is built from TRBV19 and TRBJ2-7; D might be TRBD1 or TRBD2, each matching 6 bases. The material sequenced was unsorted PBMCs, taken 3.3 years after starting antiretroviral therapy. The CDR3 reads CASSIRGRIYEQYF. In nucleotides, the CDR3 is TGTGCCAGTAGTATTAGGGGGAGGATCTACGAGCAGTACTTC.